The next 26 T cell receptor beta chains were all read from a single sample in a study of blood T cells in healthy people across ages. A sample-barcoded 5' primer and a J-beta primer mix were used in a second PCR of roughly 7 to 11 cycles. Using its own MiXCR run on the 5' RACE reads, TCRdb lists one record per CDR3 protein. This table holds hundreds of thousands of distinct CDR3 sequences, around 45% found once. Input material: blood. The origin of the receptors is a man aged 60 to 69 in good health.

V gene TRBV29-1 combines with J gene TRBJ2-1; 12 bases agree with TRBD2. The CDR3 consists of 14 residues. Trimming took 7 bases from V and 9 from J; bases not matched to a gene: 10. CDR1 SQVTM and CDR2 ANQGSEA come from the germline V gene. DNA of the CDR3: TGCAGCGCCGATACTAGCGGGGGGATTGGTGAGCAGTTCTTC. Amino acids: CSADTSGGIGEQFF.

The chain carries TRBV19 and TRBJ2-7; D call uncertain. The better agreement between TRBJ2-5 and the DNA end casts doubt on the J call. The CDR3 runs 14 residues. The V gene's germline CDR1 is LNHDA and CDR2 SQIVND (reference sequence). This CDR3 reads CASSIADNRETQYF. CDR3 in DNA: TGTGCCAGTAGTATTGCCGACAACCGCGAGACCCAGTACTTC.

In DNA, the CDR3 is TGTGCCAGCAGCCAAGATCTAGCGGGGGCCTACGAGCAGTACTTC. Residues: CASSQDLAGAYEQYF. The chain uses TRBV7-2 and TRBJ2-7; 10 bases align to TRBD2. The CDR3 length is 15 residues. CDR1 and CDR2 (germline): SGHTA, FQGNSA. With V trimmed by 5 bases and J by 2 bases, 6 bases remained unmatched.

The chain uses TRBV6-5 and TRBJ2-2; tentative D call: TRBD2 (6 bases). CDR3 length: 12 residues. V gave up 5 bases and J gave up 9 bases, with 10 bases separating them. CDR1 is MNHEY, CDR2 SVGAGI, per germline. CDR3 protein: CASSPRGWELFF. The CDR3 region has the DNA TGTGCCAGCAGTCCCCGGGGGTGGGAGCTGTTTTTT.

This clonotype was counted a few times. The rearrangement joins TRBV6-5 to TRBJ2-5, with D perhaps matching TRBD1 (7 bases). This CDR3 comprises 16 residues. Per germline, CDR1 MNHEY and CDR2 SVGAGI. Trimming removed 2 bases at V and 5 bases at J, with 18 bases between. The CDR3 loop is CASSYAGTVGGETQYF. DNA for the CDR3: TGTGCCAGCAGTTACGCCGGGACAGTAGGAGGGGAGACCCAGTACTTC.

This clonotype was recorded a few times. This rearrangement joins TRBV3-1 to TRBJ2-3; D might be TRBD1 (5 bases). V lost 7 bases and J 6 bases, leaving 14 bases between the germline ends. Germline V gene sequence: CDR1 LGHDT, CDR2 YNNKEL (reference sequence). The length of the CDR3 is 13 residues. CDR3 in amino acids: CASNPRGGDTQYF. The CDR3 DNA reads as TGTGCCAGCAACCCAAGGGGTGGTGATACGCAGTATTTT.

This rearrangement joins TRBV13 to TRBJ2-7; no firm D call. Germline values: CDR1 PRHDT, CDR2 FYEKMQ (reference sequence). V shed 2 bases and J shed 3 bases, with 14 bases lying between them. This CDR3 region has 15 residues. The CDR3 sequence is CASSLRARWDYEQYF. The CDR3, as DNA: TGTGCCAGCAGCTTAAGGGCAAGATGGGACTACGAGCAGTACTTC.

The chain is built from TRBV5-1 and TRBJ2-5; 9 bases agree with TRBD1. The J call may be incorrect, as the DNA end agrees better with TRBJ2-7. CDR1 is SGHRS, CDR2 YFSETQ, per germline. The CDR3 is made up of 19 amino acids. In nucleotides, the CDR3 is TGCGCCAGCAGCTTGTTCTGGACAGGGGCACCCAGAGGGTTCGACGAGCAGTACTTC. Its protein is CASSLFWTGAPRGFDEQYF.

This clonotype was counted at least ten times. One end of the junction varies from germline; a read error may be responsible. V gene TRBV9 combines with J gene TRBJ2-2; possibly TRBD2 for D (5 bases). From germline, CDR1 is SGDLS and CDR2 YYNGEE. CDR3 length equals 14 residues. The CDR3 sequence: CASSVGGNTGELFF. The DNA for the CDR3 is TGTGCCAGCAGTGTAGGAGGCAACACCGGGGAGCTGTTTTTT.

The V gene is TRBV10-3, the J gene TRBJ2-7; 8 nucleotides line up with TRBD1. This CDR3 is built from 18 residues. V lost 3 bases and J lost 2; bases outside the gene matches: 15. CDR1 is ENHRY, CDR2 SYGVKD, per germline. As DNA, the CDR3 is TGTGCCATCAGTGACCTGGGACTGGGGGACAGGTCTACCTACGAGCAGTACTTC. Translation gives CAISDLGLGDRSTYEQYF.

The J gene is TRBJ2-5, the V gene TRBV7-2; 11 nucleotides align to TRBD1. In germline, CDR1 is SGHTA, CDR2 FQGNSA. V shed 5 bases and J 11 bases; nucleotides not matched to a gene: 10. CDR3 size: 14 residues. This CDR3 is CASSRDRGYNEQYF. Written as DNA, the CDR3 is TGTGCCAGCAGCCGGGACAGGGGGTACAATGAGCAGTACTTC.

J is TRBJ1-4 and V is TRBV12-3 or TRBV12-4; D is possibly TRBD1 (5 bases). V lost 3 bases and J 3 bases, leaving 8 bases between the germline ends. The CDR3 consists of 14 residues. The CDR3 DNA reads as TGTGCCAGCAGTTTCTGGGGGTCTAATGAAAAACTGTTTTTT. Encoded protein: CASSFWGSNEKLFF.

V usage is TRBV6-6 and J usage is TRBJ2-3, with 8 bases identical to TRBD2. CDR1 is MNHNY and CDR2 is SVGAGI in the germline V gene (reference sequence). V trimming: 2 bases; J trimming: 1 base; junction bases outside the gene matches: 5. This CDR3 has 16 residues. The DNA for the CDR3 is TGTGCCAGCAGTTACACCGGACTAGCCGGCACAGATACGCAGTATTTT. This translates into CASSYTGLAGTDTQYF.

The chain carries TRBV6-5 and TRBJ1-2, with D maybe TRBD1 (6 bases). The germline V gene has CDR1 MNHEY and CDR2 SVGAGI. This CDR3 contains 13 residues. The V end lost 6 bases, the J end lost 6 bases, and 14 bases lay between the germline ends. CDR3 in DNA: TGTGCCAGCAGGGAGGCAGGGGCTAATGGCTACACCTTC. Protein sequence: CASREAGANGYTF.

V is TRBV7-2 and J is TRBJ2-7; the D is unclear. Germline CDR1 reads SGHTA; CDR2 reads FQGNSA. The CDR3 is 15 amino acids. The V gene lost 3 bases and the J gene lost 5 bases, with 17 bases spanning the gap. The CDR3 nucleotides read TGTGCCAGCAGCTTTGACCTGACCCAGACCAACGAGCAGTACTTC. Translated: CASSFDLTQTNEQYF.

The chain couples TRBV20-1 to TRBJ1-1; 7 bases are shared with TRBD1. Trimming cost V 5 bases and J 4 bases; bases outside gene matches: 7. The germline gives CDR1 DFQATT, CDR2 SNEGSKA (reference sequence). CDR3 length: 13 amino acids. The CDR3 loop is CSAPETGLTEAFF. DNA of the CDR3: TGCAGTGCTCCCGAGACAGGGCTCACTGAAGCTTTCTTT.

This clonotype has ten or more counts. The chain's CDR3 is CAISEGFGANVLTF. In DNA, the CDR3 is TGTGCCATCAGTGAGGGATTTGGGGCCAACGTCCTGACTTTC. The V and J genes are TRBV10-3 and TRBJ2-6; no reliable D call. V was clipped by 2 bases and J by 3 bases, with 5 bases between them. CDR3 length: 14 amino acids. The germline V gene encodes CDR1 ENHRY and CDR2 SYGVKD.

In this sample, this clonotype turned up a few times. J is TRBJ1-2 and V is TRBV30; D is unresolved. Germline assignment: CDR1 GTSNPN and CDR2 SVGIG (reference sequence). V lost 3 bases and J 8 bases, leaving 25 bases between the germline ends. The CDR3 length is 16 residues. This CDR3 is CAWRFGSSRVAGGYTF. CDR3 nucleotides: TGTGCCTGGAGGTTCGGGTCCTCACGCGTGGCAGGCGGCTACACCTTC.

The chain employs TRBV6-5 and TRBJ1-1; no firm D call. This CDR3 region has 14 residues. V was clipped by 6 bases and J by 0 bases, with 11 bases between them. Germline lookup yields CDR1 MNHEY and CDR2 SVGAGI. Here the CDR3 DNA reads TGTGCCAGCAGCATAACCAGCATGAACACTGAAGCTTTCTTT. Translation gives CASSITSMNTEAFF.

In the case of this clonotype: A much larger clone is a single base away; this may be a read error. The gene calls are TRBV7-9 and TRBJ2-6; D might be TRBD2 (5 bases). The CDR3 is 15 residues long. Germline CDR1 reads SEHNR; CDR2 reads FQNEAQ (reference sequence). The CDR3 protein is CATTIGVPGDNVLTF. The CDR3 nucleotides are TGTGCAACGACTATTGGGGTCCCTGGGGACAACGTCCTGACTTTC.

The V gene is TRBV6-2 or TRBV6-3, the J gene TRBJ1-6, with 8 bases matching TRBD1. CDR1 MNHEY and CDR2 SVGEGT come from the germline V gene. The CDR3 spans 14 residues. V shed 6 bases and J 10 bases; nucleotides not matched to a gene: 8. The CDR3 reads CASSRTGQGSPLHF. The CDR3 region has the DNA TGTGCCAGCAGCCGGACAGGGCAAGGATCACCCCTCCACTTT.

On this clonotype: One end of the junction does not line up with germline, which may come from a read error. The CDR3 here is CASSPFGGGVQETQYF. The CDR3 coding sequence is TGTGCTAGCAGCCCCTTTGGCGGGGGGGTCCAAGAGACCCAGTACTTC. This sequence joins TRBV7-7 and TRBJ2-5; 9 bases are shared with TRBD2. The CDR3 is made up of 16 amino acids. Germline assignment: CDR1 SSHAT and CDR2 FNYEAQ (reference sequence).

This clonotype was counted only a few times. The rearrangement joins TRBV27 to TRBJ2-6, with D unclear. The CDR3 length is 15 residues. Trimming left V 2 bases short and J 4 bases short, with 9 bases between. Germline CDR1 and CDR2: MNHEY and SMNVEV (reference sequence). CDR3 sequence (DNA): TGTGCCAGCAGTTTAGGGCAGTTGGGGGCCAACGTCCTGACTTTC. This gives the protein CASSLGQLGANVLTF.

The chain joins TRBV7-3 to TRBJ2-7; no clear D. The germline V and J ends were trimmed by 3 bases and 4 bases, with 10 bases remaining between them. Germline CDR1 is SGHTA and CDR2 is FQGTGA. This CDR3 is built from 13 residues. The CDR3 sequence: CASSLDQSYEQYF. CDR3 nucleotides: TGTGCCAGCAGCTTGGACCAGAGTTACGAGCAGTACTTC.

This clonotype was observed a handful of times. The chain couples TRBV6-6 to TRBJ1-1; a possible D gene is TRBD1 (5 bases). Trimming removed 7 bases at V and 8 bases at J, with 11 bases between. Germline loops: CDR1 MNHNY, CDR2 SVGAGI (reference sequence). The CDR3 runs to 11 residues. DNA of the CDR3: TGTGCCAGCATCCAGGGAGGCGAAGCTTTCTTT. Its protein product is CASIQGGEAFF.

This rearrangement joins TRBV25-1 to TRBJ2-1; TRBD1 is a possible D gene (5 bases). This CDR3 region has 10 residues. Trimming pared 5 bases from V and 10 bases from J, leaving 6 bases between. Germline CDR1 MGHDK, CDR2 SYGVNS. This chain's CDR3 is CASSQGEQFF. The CDR3 region has the DNA TGTGCCAGCAGTCAGGGCGAGCAGTTCTTC.